This T cell receptor (beta chain) was retrieved from a study of PD-1 blockade in mismatch repair-deficient tumors. The repertoire was sequenced with immunoSEQ multiplex PCR; TCRdb's copy has only in-frame clones and lacks some. The sample lists around 120,000 clones, more than 70% seen once, with approximately 12% in the top ten. Mismatch repair deficiency was confirmed in all patients, by PCR or immunohistochemistry. The clonotype originates from an adult with mismatch repair-deficient cancer. Source: peripheral blood, taken approximately 70 weeks after starting pembrolizumab.

DNA of the CDR3: TGTGCCAGCTCACCGATGCCAGACCTCACAGATACGCAGTATTTT. Translating gives CASSPMPDLTDTQYF. The gene calls are TRBV18 and TRBJ2-3; D is uncertain. From germline, CDR1 is KGHSH and CDR2 LQKENI. With 3 bases removed from V and 2 bases from J, the gap between germline ends came to 12 bases. The CDR3 is made up of 15 amino acids.